The 8 T cell receptor beta chains given below trace back to one sample, sequenced in a study of cytomegalovirus exposure and HLA in healthy donors. PCR primers comprised 60 Vbeta and 13 Jbeta primers. The method was immunoSEQ multiplex PCR; TCRdb's version includes in-frame clones alone and lacks a portion of them. The sample carries 150,000 to 200,000 clones, approximately 85% recorded once. The sequenced material came from PBMCs. The receptors shown here come from a man aged 18 to 30 in good health and CMV-seropositive.

This clone turned up a few times. This chain uses TRBV5-6 with TRBJ1-1, with D possibly being TRBD1 (5 bases). Germline lookup yields CDR1 SGHDT and CDR2 YYEEEE. V was cut by 4 bases and J by 0 bases, with 19 bases left in between. The CDR3 is made up of 17 amino acids. CDR3 bases: TGTGCCAGCAGCCATTCAGTGACGACAGCGATGAACACTGAAGCTTTCTTT. Translating gives CASSHSVTTAMNTEAFF.

This chain joins TRBV27 and TRBJ2-7, with 7 positions matching TRBD2. The CDR3 has 16 amino acids. J lost 0 bases, V lost 6 bases, and 11 bases had no gene match. CDR1 and CDR2 (germline): MNHEY, SMNVEV (reference sequence). CDR3 amino acids: CASSPGGGVASYEQYF. In DNA, the CDR3 is TGTGCCAGCAGCCCGGGGGGTGGGGTCGCCTCCTACGAGCAGTACTTC.

This clone appeared once. This rearrangement joins TRBV7-6 to TRBJ1-6; D might be TRBD1 (5 bases). The CDR3 length is 17 residues. The V end was cut by 4 bases, the J end by 7 bases, with 20 bases between. Germline CDR1 and CDR2: SGHVS and FNYEAQ. This chain's CDR3 is CASSSGRLAGGNSPLHF. The CDR3 DNA reads as TGTGCCAGCAGCTCCGGACGTCTAGCGGGGGGGAATTCACCCCTCCACTTT.

V is TRBV4-1 and J is TRBJ2-3; D unresolved. The CDR3 runs to 12 residues. Per the germline V gene, CDR1 is MGHRA and CDR2 is YSYEKL. V was pared by 4 bases and J by 5 bases, with 7 bases between. CDR3 in amino acids: CASSPSGDTQYF. The DNA of the CDR3 is TGCGCCAGCAGCCCCTCCGGAGATACGCAGTATTTT.

This chain connects TRBV4-1 to TRBJ2-3, with D perhaps TRBD1 (7 bases). CDR1 and CDR2 from the germline V gene are MGHRA and YSYEKL. The CDR3 loop spans 16 amino acids. Trimming left V 0 bases short and J 5 bases short, with 15 bases between. CDR3 loop: CASSQEPGGLGDTQYF. Here the CDR3 DNA reads TGCGCCAGCAGCCAAGAACCAGGGGGACTGGGAGATACGCAGTATTTT.

This clone appeared a few times. V is TRBV4-3 and J is TRBJ1-6; D gene ambiguous. V lost 0 bases to trimming and J lost 7 bases, with 7 bases between them. The germline CDR1 and CDR2 sequences are LGHNA and YSLEER. This CDR3 has 14 residues. CDR3 residues: CASSQDKLNSPLHF. The CDR3, as DNA: TGCGCCAGCAGCCAAGACAAGCTAAATTCACCCCTCCACTTT.

This sequence joins TRBV14 and TRBJ2-2, with 7 bases identical to TRBD2. CDR3 size: 18 residues. Germline V gives CDR1 SGHDN, CDR2 FVKESK. Germline trimming cut 0 bases from V and 1 base from J; bases unmatched to any gene: 8. The CDR3 protein is CASSQEGVSGGNTGELFF. The CDR3 DNA sequence: TGTGCCAGCAGCCAAGAGGGCGTATCGGGGGGGAACACCGGGGAGCTGTTTTTT. The whole variable domain, filled in from reference TRBV14 and TRBJ2-2, reads EAGVTQFPSHSVIEKGQTVTLRCDPISGHDNLYWYRRVMGKEIKFLLHFVKESKQDESGMPNNRFLAERTGGTYSTLKVQPAELEDSGVYFCASSQEGVSGGNTGELFFGEGSRLTVL.

This chain links TRBV19 with TRBJ2-1; possibly TRBD2 for D (5 bases). V lost 3 bases and J 7 bases, leaving 7 bases between the germline ends. CDR1 LNHDA and CDR2 SQIVND come from the germline V gene (reference sequence). This CDR3 has 12 residues. The CDR3 spells CASSIRGNEQFF. CDR3 nucleotides: TGTGCCAGTAGTATTCGGGGAAATGAGCAGTTCTTC.